Below, 14 T cell receptor beta chains from the same sample are listed, as sequenced in a study of vaccination effects on CD4 cells after COVID-19. The antigens these receptors bind are not known. Sequenced by immunoSEQ multiplex PCR; TCRdb stores in-frame clones only, minus some. Of some 50,000 clones in the sample, around four fifths are singletons; the top ten hold more than 6.5%. On day 10 of culture, CD4+ T cells were separated out. This material consisted of CD4+ T cells from PBMCs cultured without peptide, taken before COVID-19 vaccination. These receptors all stem from a human donor who had a prior SARS-CoV-2 infection.

The chain has TRBV2 and TRBJ2-5, with D unresolved. The V end lost 1 base, the J end lost 4 bases, and 7 bases lay between the germline ends. The CDR3 totals 13 residues. Germline lookup yields CDR1 SNHLY and CDR2 FYNNEI. The CDR3 coding sequence is TGTGCCAGCAGTGAAGTCTCGGCAGAGACCCAGTACTTC. Amino acid sequence: CASSEVSAETQYF.

CDR3 residues: CASSLYTGSGEKLFF. The CDR3 coding sequence is TGTGCCAGCAGCTTATATACAGGGTCAGGTGAAAAACTGTTTTTT. This chain uses TRBV7-2 with TRBJ1-4, with D maybe TRBD1 (6 bases). Trimming stripped 2 bases from V and 7 bases from J, with 14 bases between. CDR1 and CDR2 from the germline V gene are SGHTA and FQGNSA. The CDR3 totals 15 residues. Based on the CDR3 plus reference TRBV7-2 and TRBJ1-4, the full variable domain is GAGVSQSPSNKVTEKGKDVELRCDPISGHTALYWYRQSLGQGLEFLIYFQGNSAPDKSGLPSDRFSAERTGGSVSTLTIQRTQQEDSAVYLCASSLYTGSGEKLFFGSGTQLSVL.

In nucleotides, the CDR3 is TGTGCCAGCAGCTTAACAGGGTCAAACACCGGGGAGCTGTTTTTT. Translating gives CASSLTGSNTGELFF. The rearrangement links TRBV7-3 to TRBJ2-2; D remains unclear. V lost 0 bases, J lost 2 bases, and 7 bases lay in between. The CDR3 length is 15 residues. CDR1 is SGHTA and CDR2 is FQGTGA in the germline V gene. Based on the CDR3 plus reference TRBV7-3 and TRBJ2-2, the full variable domain is GAGVSQTPSNKVTEKGKYVELRCDPISGHTALYWYRQSLGQGPEFLIYFQGTGAADDSGLPNDRFFAVRPEGSVSTLKIQRTERGDSAVYLCASSLTGSNTGELFFGEGSRLTVL.

V gene TRBV6-6 combines with J gene TRBJ1-4, with D perhaps TRBD1 (6 bases). The germline V and J ends were trimmed by 8 bases and 3 bases, with 19 bases remaining between them. The CDR3 spans 16 residues. The germline gives CDR1 MNHNY, CDR2 SVGAGI (reference sequence). The CDR3 DNA is TGTGCCAGCGTCAGAGGGGGGTTGGGGGCTAATGAAAAACTGTTTTTT. Its protein is CASVRGGLGANEKLFF.

The rearrangement uses TRBV25-1 and TRBJ1-1, with 7 bases matching TRBD1. In germline, CDR1 is MGHDK, CDR2 SYGVNS. The CDR3 spans 14 residues. The J segment lost 3 bases and the V segment lost 4 bases, leaving 5 bases of the junction unmatched. The chain's CDR3 is CASSGFTGDTEAFF. The CDR3 region has the DNA TGTGCCAGCAGTGGATTTACAGGGGACACTGAAGCTTTCTTT.

The chain joins TRBV5-1 to TRBJ2-3; 7 bases align to TRBD1. Germline values: CDR1 SGHRS, CDR2 YFSETQ. CDR3 length: 14 residues. The trim removed 4 bases at V and 2 bases at J, leaving 4 bases unmatched. The CDR3 region is CASSPTGSTDTQYF. The CDR3 nucleotides are TGCGCCAGCAGCCCGACAGGGTCCACAGATACGCAGTATTTT.

This clone was seen just once. The chain employs TRBV13 and TRBJ1-1; tentative D call: TRBD1 (5 bases). Trimming took 1 base from V and 8 from J, leaving 8 bases between them. The germline V gene encodes CDR1 PRHDT and CDR2 FYEKMQ (reference sequence). The CDR3 length is 12 residues. This CDR3 is CASSLAQGEAFF. In DNA, the CDR3 is TGTGCCAGCAGCTTAGCCCAGGGCGAAGCTTTCTTT.

V and J are TRBV2 and TRBJ2-3; D gene ambiguous. The CDR3 totals 12 residues. Trimming left V 6 bases short and J 6 bases short, with 10 bases between. Germline V gene sequence: CDR1 SNHLY, CDR2 FYNNEI. The CDR3 bases are TGTGCCAGCAGGGTTGTGGGGGATACGCAGTATTTT. Its protein product is CASRVVGDTQYF.

This clone appeared once. The chain combines TRBV18 with TRBJ2-7, with 7 positions matching TRBD1. Germline CDR1 reads KGHSH; CDR2 reads LQKENI. The CDR3 runs to 13 residues. Losses at the gene ends were 4 bases for V and 0 bases for J; bases not matched to a gene: 0. CDR3 nucleotide sequence: TGTGCCAGCTCACGGGACAGCTCCTACGAGCAGTACTTC. As protein: CASSRDSSYEQYF.

In this sample, this clone turned up a few times. This sequence joins TRBV9 and TRBJ2-3; D is undetermined. The CDR3 extends over 16 amino acids. Germline values: CDR1 SGDLS, CDR2 YYNGEE. V shed 0 bases and J shed 1 base, with 12 bases lying between them. The CDR3 region has the DNA TGTGCCAGCAGCGTAGATGCTGGCAGGCGCACAGATACGCAGTATTTT. It yields the protein CASSVDAGRRTDTQYF.

The chain combines TRBV5-1 with TRBJ2-5; unclear D gene. Trimming left V 1 base short and J 5 bases short, with 15 bases between. Germline CDR1 reads SGHRS; CDR2 reads YFSETQ. The CDR3 loop spans 15 amino acids. The CDR3 is CASSLPLLGFETQYF. CDR3 sequence (DNA): TGCGCCAGCAGCTTGCCATTACTGGGCTTCGAGACCCAGTACTTC.

The genes are TRBV5-1 and TRBJ1-1; D perhaps matches TRBD1 (5 bases). Germline V lookup: CDR1 SGHRS, CDR2 YFSETQ. Trimming removed 4 bases from V and 11 bases from J, with 21 bases in between. The CDR3 runs to 14 residues. This CDR3 reads CASSLRTSPGEAFF. CDR3 DNA: TGCGCCAGCAGCCTAAGGACATCCCCCGGCGAGGCTTTCTTT.

This CDR3 is CASSVAGGANTGELFF. CDR3 nucleotide sequence: TGTGCCAGCAGCGTAGCTGGGGGGGCGAACACCGGGGAGCTGTTTTTT. V is TRBV9 and J is TRBJ2-2; 7 bases are shared with TRBD2. The CDR3 runs 16 residues. The germline V gene encodes CDR1 SGDLS and CDR2 YYNGEE. The ends lost 0 bases at V and 0 bases at J; junction bases unmatched: 2.

A few counts support this clone. The chain is built from TRBV6-1 and TRBJ1-3; the D is unclear. The CDR3 extends over 16 amino acids. V was shortened by 0 bases and J by 0 bases, with 9 bases between the two germline ends. Germline assignment: CDR1 MNHNS and CDR2 SASEGT. The CDR3 region has the DNA TGTGCCAGCAGTGAAGCGCAGATCAGCTCTGGAAACACCATATATTTT. This encodes CASSEAQISSGNTIYF.